This TCR beta chain comes out of a study of T cells in Graves' hyperthyroidism and ophthalmopathy. Notes on the study in general: Stable hyperthyroidism and ophthalmopathy were separated using 13 V-J signatures.

The source material, RNA transcripts, was used to amplify TCR beta CDR3 regions. Researchers ran a first-round RT-PCR on the TCR CDR3 using the HTBI primer set. MiXCR, run by TCRdb on the multiplex PCR reads, gives a single entry per CDR3 protein. The top ten clones hold 35% to 50% of a sample with about 380,000 distinct CDR3 sequences, less than 20% of them seen once. After removal of 1 base from V and 7 bases from J, the junction contained 1 base not matched to a gene. This CDR3 region has 14 residues. Per germline, CDR1 SEHNR and CDR2 FQNEAQ (reference sequence). Inclusion characteristics of ophthalmopathy patients comprised a Clinical Activity Score of at least 3, a NOSPECS grade of at least 4, and duration under 3 months. The PBMCs were sourced from fresh peripheral blood (more than 9 ml). As for this clonotype: What it recognizes is unknown. A clone one base away is much larger, so this may be a read error.

The rearrangement joins TRBV7-9 to TRBJ1-2; 12 bases fit TRBD1. The sequence derives from a man between 18 and 35 years old with Graves' ophthalmopathy. Source material: blood. The CDR3 loop is CASSLVGQGAGYTF. CDR3 nucleotides: TGTGCCAGCAGCTTAGTGGGACAGGGGGCTGGCTACACCTTC.